The clone carrying this T cell receptor beta chain was picked up many times. Its antigen is unknown. TCRdb redid the calling of the 5' RACE reads with MiXCR, one entry per CDR3 protein. The sample records 650,000 to 800,000 distinct CDR3 sequences, roughly 19% being singletons. Germline loops: CDR1 DFQATT, CDR2 SNEGSKA (reference sequence). The ends lost 5 bases at V and 9 bases at J; junction bases unmatched: 9. The CDR3 loop spans 13 amino acids. This record comes from a study of CD8 T cells in ankylosing spondylitis. Notes on the study in general: Among TCR beta sequences, a motif of eight highly homologous variants appeared characteristic of ankylosing spondylitis blood.

Sequenced input: blood, either unsorted or a sorted T cell fraction (not recorded which). V is TRBV20-1 and J is TRBJ2-1; 8 bases are a match to TRBD2. The receptor's source is a male donor with ankylosing spondylitis. The CDR3 loop is CSAPGTSGSEQFF. DNA for the CDR3: TGCAGTGCTCCGGGGACTAGTGGTAGTGAGCAGTTCTTC.